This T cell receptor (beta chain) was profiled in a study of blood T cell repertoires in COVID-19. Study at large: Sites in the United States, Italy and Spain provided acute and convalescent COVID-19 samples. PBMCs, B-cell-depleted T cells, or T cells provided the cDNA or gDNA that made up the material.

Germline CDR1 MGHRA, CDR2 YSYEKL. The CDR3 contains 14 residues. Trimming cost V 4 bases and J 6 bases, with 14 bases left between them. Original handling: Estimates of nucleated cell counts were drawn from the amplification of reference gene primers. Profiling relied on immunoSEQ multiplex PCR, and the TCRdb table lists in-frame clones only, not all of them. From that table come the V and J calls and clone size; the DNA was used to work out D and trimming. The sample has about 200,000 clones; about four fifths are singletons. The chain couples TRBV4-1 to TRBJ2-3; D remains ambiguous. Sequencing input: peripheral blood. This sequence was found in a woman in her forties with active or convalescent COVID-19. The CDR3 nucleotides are TGCGCCAGCAGCCCCAGTCAGACTCGGGATACGCAGTATTTT. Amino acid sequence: CASSPSQTRDTQYF.